The sample holds one count of the clone carrying this T cell receptor (beta chain). Its specificity is not known. V was trimmed by 3 bases and J by 2 bases, leaving 29 bases between them. The germline V gene has CDR1 SGHDN and CDR2 FVKESK. The CDR3 is made up of 21 amino acids. The sample comes from a study of shared clonotypes between healthy human individuals. Whole-study results and caveats: Only blood was sampled, and tissue TCR repertoires likely differ from blood ones. Sequencing of the sorted subsets was shown by rarefaction to be incomplete despite large depth. Clonotypes that were shared across a handful of donors made up approximately 5% of naive CD4 clonotypes.

Per the original methods: Filtering differed since immunoSEQ provided only junctions, with no quality scores. Libraries were prepared by immunoSEQ multiplex PCR; TCRdb keeps only in-frame clonotypes and omits some of them. That table furnishes V, J and clone size, whereas the DNA furnished D and trimming. Seen here are about 600,000 clones, less than 98% observed once, and the top ten hold about 0.057%. V and J are TRBV14 and TRBJ2-1; weak D call: TRBD1 (6 bases). Sequenced input: naive CD4+ T cells sorted from blood. The subset denotes: CD45RA+ positively selected. This sequence originates from a woman aged 25 to 39 in good health. Here the CDR3 reads CASSHYPGQGSPGSTYNEQFF. In DNA form, the CDR3 reads TGTGCCAGCAGCCATTATCCGGGACAAGGCTCTCCGGGATCAACCTACAATGAGCAGTTCTTC.